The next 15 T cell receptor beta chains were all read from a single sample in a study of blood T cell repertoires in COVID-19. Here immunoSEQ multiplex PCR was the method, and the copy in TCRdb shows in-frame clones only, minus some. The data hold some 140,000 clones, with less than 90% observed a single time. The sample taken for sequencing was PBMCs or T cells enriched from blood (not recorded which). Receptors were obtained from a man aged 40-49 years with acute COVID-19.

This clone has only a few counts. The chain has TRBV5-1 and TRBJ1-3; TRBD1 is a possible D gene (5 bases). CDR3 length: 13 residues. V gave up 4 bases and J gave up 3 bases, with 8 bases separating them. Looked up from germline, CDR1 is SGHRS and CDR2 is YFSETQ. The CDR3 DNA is TGCGCCAGCAGCGCGGGGGTTGGAAACACCATATATTTT. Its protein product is CASSAGVGNTIYF.

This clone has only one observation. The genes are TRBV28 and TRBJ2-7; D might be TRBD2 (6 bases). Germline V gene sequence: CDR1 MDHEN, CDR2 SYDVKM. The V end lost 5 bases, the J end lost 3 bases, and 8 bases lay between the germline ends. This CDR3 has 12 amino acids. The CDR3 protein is CASSTSHYEQYF. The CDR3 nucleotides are TGTGCCAGCAGTACTAGCCACTACGAGCAGTACTTC.

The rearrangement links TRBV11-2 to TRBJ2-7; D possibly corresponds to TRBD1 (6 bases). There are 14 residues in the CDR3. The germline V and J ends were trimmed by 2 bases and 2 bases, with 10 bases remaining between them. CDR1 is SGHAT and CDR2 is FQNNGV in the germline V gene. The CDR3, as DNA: TGTGCCAGCAGCTTAAGGACAGATGCCTACGAGCAGTACTTC. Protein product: CASSLRTDAYEQYF.

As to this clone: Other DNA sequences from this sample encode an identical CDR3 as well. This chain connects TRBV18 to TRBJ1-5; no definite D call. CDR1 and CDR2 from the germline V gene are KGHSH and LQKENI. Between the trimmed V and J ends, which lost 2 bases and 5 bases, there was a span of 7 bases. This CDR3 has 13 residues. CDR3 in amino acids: CASSPGGDQPQHF. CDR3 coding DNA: TGTGCCAGCTCACCAGGCGGGGATCAGCCCCAGCATTTT.

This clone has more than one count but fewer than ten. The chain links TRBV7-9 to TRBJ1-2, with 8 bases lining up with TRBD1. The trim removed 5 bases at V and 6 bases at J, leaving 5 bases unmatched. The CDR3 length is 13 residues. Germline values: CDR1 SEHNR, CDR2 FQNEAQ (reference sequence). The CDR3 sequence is CASSHQGAHGYTF. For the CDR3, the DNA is TGTGCCAGCAGCCATCAGGGGGCCCATGGCTACACCTTC.

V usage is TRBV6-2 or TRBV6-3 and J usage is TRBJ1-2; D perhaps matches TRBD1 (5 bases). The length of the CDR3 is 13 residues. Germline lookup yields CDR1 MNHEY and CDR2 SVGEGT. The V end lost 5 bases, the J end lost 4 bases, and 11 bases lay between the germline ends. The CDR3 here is CASSPRQGYGYTF. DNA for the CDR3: TGTGCCAGCAGTCCCCGGCAGGGCTATGGCTACACCTTC.

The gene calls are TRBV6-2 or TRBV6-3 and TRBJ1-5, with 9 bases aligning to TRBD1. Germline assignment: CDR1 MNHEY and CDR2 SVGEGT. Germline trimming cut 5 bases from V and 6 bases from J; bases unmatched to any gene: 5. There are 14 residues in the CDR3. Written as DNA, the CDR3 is TGTGCCAGCAGTCAGACAGGGGGGTTTCAGCCCCAGCATTTT. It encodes CASSQTGGFQPQHF.

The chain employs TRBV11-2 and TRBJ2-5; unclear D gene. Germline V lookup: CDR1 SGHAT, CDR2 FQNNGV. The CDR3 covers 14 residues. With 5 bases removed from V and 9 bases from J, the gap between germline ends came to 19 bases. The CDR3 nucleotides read TGTGCCAGCAGCGGCAGATCGGAGCCGTCCTCCCAGTACTTC. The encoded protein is CASSGRSEPSSQYF.

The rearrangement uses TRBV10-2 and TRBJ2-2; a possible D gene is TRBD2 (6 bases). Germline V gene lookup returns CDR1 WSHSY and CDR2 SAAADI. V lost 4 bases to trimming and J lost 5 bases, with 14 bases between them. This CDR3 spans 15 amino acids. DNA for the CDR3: TGCGCCAGCAGTGGGGGCGCCGGGGGAACCGGGGAGCTGTTTTTT. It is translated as CASSGGAGGTGELFF.

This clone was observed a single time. CDR3 nucleotides: TGTGCCAGCAGCCCCATGGGCGGGACGTGGGCCGGGGAGCTGTTTTTT. Translating gives CASSPMGGTWAGELFF. The rearrangement joins TRBV27 to TRBJ2-2; D is possibly TRBD2 (6 bases). Germline assignment: CDR1 MNHEY and CDR2 SMNVEV (reference sequence). Trimming pared 6 bases from V and 6 bases from J, leaving 20 bases between. This CDR3 spans 16 amino acids.

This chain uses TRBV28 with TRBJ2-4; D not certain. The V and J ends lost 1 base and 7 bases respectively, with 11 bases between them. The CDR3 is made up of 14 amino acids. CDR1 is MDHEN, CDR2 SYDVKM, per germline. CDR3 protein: CASSLSSGWNIQYF. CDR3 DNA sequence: TGTGCCAGCAGTTTATCGTCAGGATGGAACATTCAGTACTTC.

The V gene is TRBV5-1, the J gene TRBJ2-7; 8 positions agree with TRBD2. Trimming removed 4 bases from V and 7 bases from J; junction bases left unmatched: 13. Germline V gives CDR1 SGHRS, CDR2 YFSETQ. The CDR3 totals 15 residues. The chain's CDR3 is CASSPGPGLGGEQYF. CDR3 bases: TGCGCCAGCAGCCCGGGACCGGGACTAGGAGGTGAGCAGTACTTC.

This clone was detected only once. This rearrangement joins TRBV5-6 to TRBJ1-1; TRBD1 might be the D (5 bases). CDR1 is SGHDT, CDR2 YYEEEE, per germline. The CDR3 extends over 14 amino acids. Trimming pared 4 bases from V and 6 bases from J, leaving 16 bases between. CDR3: CASSPPGLRSEAFF. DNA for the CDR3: TGTGCCAGCAGCCCTCCGGGACTTCGGTCTGAAGCTTTCTTT.

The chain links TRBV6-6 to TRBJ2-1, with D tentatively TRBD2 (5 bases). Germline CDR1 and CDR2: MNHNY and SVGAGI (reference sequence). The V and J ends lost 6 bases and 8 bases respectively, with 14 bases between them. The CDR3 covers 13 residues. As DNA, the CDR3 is TGTGCCAGCAGCCAGGACTCGGTGGATGAGCAGTTCTTC. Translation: CASSQDSVDEQFF.

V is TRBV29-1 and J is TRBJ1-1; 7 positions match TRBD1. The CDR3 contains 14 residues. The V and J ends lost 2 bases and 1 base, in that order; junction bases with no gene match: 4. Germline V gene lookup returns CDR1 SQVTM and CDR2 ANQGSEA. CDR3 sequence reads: CSVEKQGGNTEAFF. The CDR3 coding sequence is TGCAGCGTTGAAAAGCAGGGGGGGAACACTGAAGCTTTCTTT.